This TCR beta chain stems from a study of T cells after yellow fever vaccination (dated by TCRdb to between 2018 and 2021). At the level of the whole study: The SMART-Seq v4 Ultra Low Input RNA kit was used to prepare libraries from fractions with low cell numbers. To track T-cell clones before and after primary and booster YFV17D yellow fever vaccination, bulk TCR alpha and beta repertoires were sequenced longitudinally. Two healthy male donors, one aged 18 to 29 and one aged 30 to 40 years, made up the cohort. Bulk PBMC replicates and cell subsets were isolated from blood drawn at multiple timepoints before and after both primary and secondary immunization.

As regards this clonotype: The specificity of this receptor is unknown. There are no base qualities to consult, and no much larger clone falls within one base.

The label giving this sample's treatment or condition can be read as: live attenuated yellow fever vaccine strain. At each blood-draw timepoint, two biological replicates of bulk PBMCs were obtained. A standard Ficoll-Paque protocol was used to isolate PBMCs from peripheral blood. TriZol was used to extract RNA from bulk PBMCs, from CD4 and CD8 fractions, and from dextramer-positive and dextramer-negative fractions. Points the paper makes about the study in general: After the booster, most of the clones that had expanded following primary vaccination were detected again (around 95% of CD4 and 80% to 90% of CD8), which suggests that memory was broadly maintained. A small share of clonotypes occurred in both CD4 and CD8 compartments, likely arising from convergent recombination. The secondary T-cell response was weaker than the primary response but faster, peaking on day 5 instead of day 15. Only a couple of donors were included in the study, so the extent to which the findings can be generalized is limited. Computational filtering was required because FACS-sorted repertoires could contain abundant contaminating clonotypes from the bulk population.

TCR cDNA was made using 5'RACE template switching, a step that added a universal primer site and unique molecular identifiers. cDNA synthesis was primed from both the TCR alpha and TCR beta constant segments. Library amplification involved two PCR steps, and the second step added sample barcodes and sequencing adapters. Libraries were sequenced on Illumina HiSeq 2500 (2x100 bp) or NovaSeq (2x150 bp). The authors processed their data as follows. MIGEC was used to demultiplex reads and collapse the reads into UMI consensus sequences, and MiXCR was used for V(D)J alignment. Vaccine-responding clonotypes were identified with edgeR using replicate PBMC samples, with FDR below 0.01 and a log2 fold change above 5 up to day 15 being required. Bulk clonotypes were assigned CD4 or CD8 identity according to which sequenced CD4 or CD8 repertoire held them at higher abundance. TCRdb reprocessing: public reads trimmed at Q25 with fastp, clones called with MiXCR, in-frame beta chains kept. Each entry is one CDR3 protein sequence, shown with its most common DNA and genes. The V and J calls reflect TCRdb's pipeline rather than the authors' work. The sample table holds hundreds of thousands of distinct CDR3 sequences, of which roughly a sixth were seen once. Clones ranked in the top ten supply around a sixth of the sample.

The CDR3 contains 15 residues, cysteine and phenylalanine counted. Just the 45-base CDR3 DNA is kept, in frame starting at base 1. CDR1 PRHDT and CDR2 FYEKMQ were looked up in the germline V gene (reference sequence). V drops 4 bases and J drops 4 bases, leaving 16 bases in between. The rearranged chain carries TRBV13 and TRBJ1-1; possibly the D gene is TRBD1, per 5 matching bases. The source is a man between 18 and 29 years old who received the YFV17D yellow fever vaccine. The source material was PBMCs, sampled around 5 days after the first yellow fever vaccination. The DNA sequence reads TGTGCCAGCAGCTCCTCTATGACAGTCGGCACTGAAGCTTTCTTT. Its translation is CASSSSMTVGTEAFF.